This T cell receptor (beta chain) was identified in a study of neurological immune-mediated disorders. The study, taken as a whole, reports: HTLV-1-associated myelopathy ranked highest for TCR clonal expansion and multiple sclerosis lowest, beneath healthy controls.

The cDNA came from 5'RACE, which used 10-nucleotide random UMIs. Every sequencing run gave over 180 million TCR-beta sequences, taken from 15-18 subjects. TCRdb re-derived calls from the 5' RACE reads in MiXCR, one entry per CDR3 protein. The sample lists fewer than 25,000 distinct CDR3 sequences, 13% occurring once. This clonotype came up many times. What it recognizes is unknown. The starting material, 2 million PBMCs stored at -80 C, gave rise to the unsorted libraries. The CDR3 consists of 12 residues. CDR1 and CDR2 (germline): SGDLS, YYNGEE. Trimming removed 0 bases from V and 13 bases from J, with 11 bases in between.

The chain carries TRBV9 and TRBJ1-3; a possible D gene is TRBD1 (5 bases). Sequences were obtained from PBMCs. This clonotype originated in a middle-aged woman with HTLV-1-associated myelopathy (HAM/TSP). The DNA for the CDR3 is TGTGCCAGCAGCGTAGGTCGACAGCCGATATATTTT. It encodes CASSVGRQPIYF.